A selection of T cell receptor beta chains follows, all from one sample in a study of blood T cells in healthy people across ages. TCRdb re-called the 5' RACE reads through MiXCR, storing one row per CDR3 protein. Altogether some 760,000 distinct CDR3 sequences are present, 20% to 30% being singletons, with the ten largest covering 9.4%. These records were also assigned to another study, of T cells of mothers and their children.

Sequencing used blood. The receptors shown here come from a boy aged 5-17 years in good health. Each CDR3 is given with its conserved first and last residue. D genes are given only for firm matches. Size is omitted from some rows. Given values are once, few, many or a class for expanded clones.

D gene: NA
J gene: TRBJ1-3
clone size: NA
V gene: TRBV12-3/TRBV12-4
CDR3 length: 14
CDR3 protein: CASSLSPGRNTIYF
CDR3 DNA: TGTGCCAGCAGCTTAAGCCCAGGGAGGAACACCATATATTTT

D gene: TRBD1
J gene: TRBJ1-4
clone size: NA
V gene: TRBV4-3
CDR3 length: 14
CDR3 protein: CASAPGTGGEKLFF
CDR3 DNA: TGCGCCAGCGCCCCCGGGACAGGCGGCGAAAAACTGTTTTTT

D gene: NA
J gene: TRBJ2-5
clone size: NA
V gene: TRBV28
CDR3 length: 16
CDR3 protein: CASSLLWGGIQETQYF
CDR3 DNA: TGTGCCAGCAGTCTACTCTGGGGAGGTATTCAAGAGACCCAGTACTTC

D gene: NA
J gene: TRBJ2-3
clone size: NA
V gene: TRBV29-1
CDR3 length: 14
CDR3 protein: CSVLVSGGTDTQYF
CDR3 DNA: TGCAGCGTTTTGGTCTCCGGGGGCACAGATACGCAGTATTTT

D gene: TRBD2
J gene: TRBJ2-5
clone size: few
V gene: TRBV12-3/TRBV12-4
CDR3 length: 14
CDR3 protein: CASSKAGEGETQYF
CDR3 DNA: TGTGCCAGCAGTAAAGCGGGGGAAGGAGAGACCCAGTACTTC

D gene: TRBD1
J gene: TRBJ2-7
clone size: few
V gene: TRBV12-3/TRBV12-4
CDR3 length: 15
CDR3 protein: CAGSLVTGVSYEQYF
CDR3 DNA: TGTGCCGGCAGTTTAGTGACAGGGGTCTCCTACGAGCAGTACTTC

D gene: NA
J gene: TRBJ1-6
clone size: few
V gene: TRBV9
CDR3 length: 15
CDR3 protein: CASSVAGVDYSPLHF
CDR3 DNA: TGTGCCAGCAGCGTAGCGGGGGTAGATTATTCACCCCTCCACTTT

D gene: TRBD1
J gene: TRBJ2-6
clone size: NA
V gene: TRBV28
CDR3 length: 17
CDR3 protein: CASSTNRGYSGANVLTF
CDR3 DNA: TGTGCCAGCAGTACAAACAGGGGGTACTCTGGGGCCAACGTCCTGACTTTC

D gene: NA
J gene: TRBJ2-5
clone size: NA
V gene: TRBV20-1
CDR3 length: 12
CDR3 protein: CSARTGPETQYF
CDR3 DNA: TGCAGTGCTAGGACGGGTCCAGAGACCCAGTACTTC

D gene: NA
J gene: TRBJ2-1
clone size: few
V gene: TRBV20-1
CDR3 length: 14
CDR3 protein: CSARGWPGVNEQFF
CDR3 DNA: TGCAGTGCAAGAGGATGGCCGGGGGTCAATGAGCAGTTCTTC

D gene: NA
J gene: TRBJ1-1
clone size: NA
V gene: TRBV7-2
CDR3 length: 14
CDR3 protein: CASSLVEGPFEAFF
CDR3 DNA: TGTGCCAGCAGCTTAGTTGAGGGGCCTTTTGAAGCTTTCTTT

D gene: TRBD2
J gene: TRBJ2-7
clone size: NA
V gene: TRBV20-1
CDR3 length: 15
CDR3 protein: CSARDPSGRIYEQYF
CDR3 DNA: TGCAGTGCTAGAGACCCTAGCGGGAGGATCTACGAGCAGTACTTC

D gene: NA
J gene: TRBJ2-3
clone size: few
V gene: TRBV13
CDR3 length: 15
CDR3 protein: CASSSGLFGGDTQYF
CDR3 DNA: TGTGCCAGCAGCTCGGGACTGTTTGGAGGAGATACGCAGTATTTT

D gene: TRBD2
J gene: TRBJ2-1
clone size: NA
V gene: TRBV20-1
CDR3 length: 14
CDR3 protein: CSARVSRTSGLQFF
CDR3 DNA: TGCAGTGCTAGAGTATCTAGGACTAGCGGATTACAGTTCTTC

D gene: TRBD2
J gene: TRBJ2-3
clone size: NA
V gene: TRBV6-5
CDR3 length: 14
CDR3 protein: CASTKAGGFDTQYF
CDR3 DNA: TGTGCCAGCACTAAGGCGGGAGGGTTCGATACGCAGTATTTT

D gene: NA
J gene: TRBJ1-2
clone size: NA
V gene: TRBV5-4
CDR3 length: 14
CDR3 protein: CASTRGDWQDGYTF
CDR3 DNA: TGTGCCAGCACCCGTGGGGACTGGCAGGATGGCTACACCTTC

D gene: TRBD1
J gene: TRBJ1-1
clone size: few
V gene: TRBV20-1
CDR3 length: 12
CDR3 protein: CSAGTGVTEAFF
CDR3 DNA: TGCAGTGCTGGGACAGGGGTTACTGAAGCTTTCTTT

D gene: NA
J gene: TRBJ2-5
clone size: many
V gene: TRBV6-5
CDR3 length: 13
CDR3 protein: CASKRPTGETQYF
CDR3 DNA: TGTGCCAGCAAGCGACCGACCGGGGAGACCCAGTACTTC

D gene: TRBD1
J gene: TRBJ2-2
clone size: many
V gene: TRBV7-2
CDR3 length: 17
CDR3 protein: CASSLGQVATNTGELFF
CDR3 DNA: TGTGCCAGCAGCCTTGGACAGGTGGCTACGAACACCGGGGAGCTGTTTTTT

D gene: TRBD1
J gene: TRBJ2-7
clone size: few
V gene: TRBV5-1
CDR3 length: 15
CDR3 protein: CASSLGTDLSYEQYF
CDR3 DNA: TGCGCCAGCAGCTTAGGGACAGACCTCTCCTACGAGCAGTACTTC

D gene: NA
J gene: TRBJ1-1
clone size: NA
V gene: TRBV7-9
CDR3 length: 13
CDR3 protein: CASSPAVNTEAFF
CDR3 DNA: TGTGCCAGCAGCCCGGCAGTGAACACTGAAGCTTTCTTT

D gene: NA
J gene: TRBJ2-7
clone size: NA
V gene: TRBV3-1
CDR3 length: 14
CDR3 protein: CASSLPAGIYEQYF
CDR3 DNA: TGTGCCAGCAGTCTACCGGCCGGGATCTACGAGCAGTACTTC

D gene: TRBD1
J gene: TRBJ2-5
clone size: NA
V gene: TRBV20-1
CDR3 length: 15
CDR3 protein: CSAQGSRGQKETQYF
CDR3 DNA: TGCAGTGCTCAGGGAAGCAGGGGGCAGAAAGAGACCCAGTACTTC

D gene: NA
J gene: TRBJ2-5
clone size: few
V gene: TRBV28
CDR3 length: 14
CDR3 protein: CASSWMGGRETQYF
CDR3 DNA: TGTGCCAGCAGTTGGATGGGGGGCAGGGAGACCCAGTACTTC

D gene: NA
J gene: TRBJ1-1
clone size: NA
V gene: TRBV14
CDR3 length: 12
CDR3 protein: CASSQGANEAFF
CDR3 DNA: TGTGCCAGCAGCCAAGGGGCCAATGAAGCTTTCTTT

D gene: NA
J gene: TRBJ2-1
clone size: few
V gene: TRBV14
CDR3 length: 15
CDR3 protein: CASSQEWGGQGEQFF
CDR3 DNA: TGTGCCAGCAGCCAAGAGTGGGGGGGCCAAGGTGAGCAGTTCTTC

D gene: NA
J gene: TRBJ2-3
clone size: NA
V gene: TRBV12-5
CDR3 length: 13
CDR3 protein: CASGPTGSDTQYF
CDR3 DNA: TGTGCTAGTGGGCCTACAGGGTCAGATACGCAGTATTTT

D gene: NA
J gene: TRBJ2-7
clone size: few
V gene: TRBV10-3
CDR3 length: 15
CDR3 protein: CAISESSAAIYEQYF
CDR3 DNA: TGTGCCATCAGTGAGTCGAGTGCAGCTATATACGAGCAGTACTTC

D gene: TRBD1
J gene: TRBJ1-1
clone size: NA
V gene: TRBV3-1
CDR3 length: 14
CDR3 protein: CASSQGGRGSGAFF
CDR3 DNA: TGTGCCAGCAGTCAAGGAGGCAGGGGGTCCGGAGCTTTCTTT

D gene: NA
J gene: TRBJ2-6
clone size: NA
V gene: TRBV14
CDR3 length: 17
CDR3 protein: CASSQGTWGSGANVLTF
CDR3 DNA: TGTGCCAGCAGCCAAGGGACATGGGGCTCTGGGGCCAACGTCCTGACTTTC

D gene: TRBD2
J gene: TRBJ2-3
clone size: NA
V gene: TRBV5-1
CDR3 length: 17
CDR3 protein: CASSLDASGGAVDTQYF
CDR3 DNA: TGCGCCAGCAGCTTGGACGCTAGCGGGGGGGCTGTAGATACGCAGTATTTT

D gene: NA
J gene: TRBJ2-2
clone size: NA
V gene: TRBV10-1
CDR3 length: 14
CDR3 protein: CASSYSTDTGELFF
CDR3 DNA: TGCGCCAGCAGTTATTCGACAGACACCGGGGAGCTGTTTTTT

D gene: TRBD1
J gene: TRBJ2-7
clone size: few
V gene: TRBV4-1
CDR3 length: 15
CDR3 protein: CASSPRDRGPYEQYF
CDR3 DNA: TGCGCCAGCAGCCCCCGGGACAGGGGTCCCTACGAGCAGTACTTC

D gene: NA
J gene: TRBJ2-1
clone size: few
V gene: TRBV5-1
CDR3 length: 15
CDR3 protein: CASSPWPHADHEQFF
CDR3 DNA: TGCGCCAGCAGCCCCTGGCCTCATGCCGACCATGAGCAGTTCTTC

D gene: NA
J gene: TRBJ2-6
clone size: NA
V gene: TRBV29-1
CDR3 length: 13
CDR3 protein: CSVDASGANVLTF
CDR3 DNA: TGCAGCGTTGACGCCTCTGGGGCCAACGTCCTGACTTTC

D gene: NA
J gene: TRBJ2-7
clone size: NA
V gene: TRBV5-1
CDR3 length: 16
CDR3 protein: CASSAVDSTLSYEQYF
CDR3 DNA: TGCGCCAGCAGCGCGGTCGACAGTACCCTATCCTACGAGCAGTACTTC

D gene: NA
J gene: TRBJ1-4
clone size: few
V gene: TRBV7-6
CDR3 length: 11
CDR3 protein: CASSWGVKLFF
CDR3 DNA: TGTGCCAGCAGTTGGGGGGTAAAACTGTTTTTT

D gene: NA
J gene: TRBJ2-1
clone size: few
V gene: TRBV21-1
CDR3 length: 15
CDR3 protein: CASSKGGDTYNEQFF
CDR3 DNA: TGTGCCAGCAGCAAAGGCGGGGACACCTACAATGAGCAGTTCTTC

D gene: NA
J gene: TRBJ2-4
clone size: few
V gene: TRBV20-1
CDR3 length: 13
CDR3 protein: CSARDFVKNIQYF
CDR3 DNA: TGCAGTGCTAGAGATTTTGTCAAAAACATTCAGTACTTC

D gene: NA
J gene: TRBJ2-7
clone size: few
V gene: TRBV5-1
CDR3 length: 13
CDR3 protein: CAGWTAIPYEQYF
CDR3 DNA: TGCGCCGGCTGGACAGCTATTCCCTACGAGCAGTACTTC

D gene: NA
J gene: TRBJ2-1
clone size: NA
V gene: TRBV6-2/TRBV6-3
CDR3 length: 14
CDR3 protein: CASSYAPSRNEQFF
CDR3 DNA: TGTGCCAGCAGTTACGCCCCGAGCAGAAATGAGCAGTTCTTC

D gene: NA
J gene: TRBJ2-3
clone size: NA
V gene: TRBV12-3/TRBV12-4
CDR3 length: 15
CDR3 protein: CASSFGAASTDTQYF
CDR3 DNA: TGTGCCAGCAGTTTTGGGGCGGCGAGCACAGATACGCAGTATTTT

D gene: NA
J gene: TRBJ2-5
clone size: NA
V gene: TRBV5-1
CDR3 length: 14
CDR3 protein: CASSFWGVGETQYF
CDR3 DNA: TGCGCCAGCAGCTTCTGGGGGGTCGGGGAGACCCAGTACTTC

D gene: NA
J gene: TRBJ1-1
clone size: few
V gene: TRBV7-9
CDR3 length: 12
CDR3 protein: CASSLDPDEAFF
CDR3 DNA: TGTGCCAGCAGCTTAGATCCGGATGAAGCTTTCTTT

D gene: NA
J gene: TRBJ2-2
clone size: many
V gene: TRBV6-5
CDR3 length: 14
CDR3 protein: CASKSGSNTGELFF
CDR3 DNA: TGTGCCAGCAAATCCGGGTCCAACACCGGGGAGCTGTTTTTT

D gene: NA
J gene: TRBJ2-7
clone size: NA
V gene: TRBV27
CDR3 length: 17
CDR3 protein: CASSPYGPGPRSYEQYF
CDR3 DNA: TGTGCCAGCAGTCCGTACGGACCAGGGCCCCGTTCCTACGAGCAGTACTTC

D gene: NA
J gene: TRBJ2-2
clone size: few
V gene: TRBV11-2
CDR3 length: 14
CDR3 protein: CASSPPFATMELFF
CDR3 DNA: TGTGCCAGCAGCCCTCCCTTCGCGACGATGGAGCTGTTTTTT

D gene: TRBD2
J gene: TRBJ2-4
clone size: NA
V gene: TRBV29-1
CDR3 length: 17
CDR3 protein: CSVQSLAGGLLKNIQYF
CDR3 DNA: TGCAGCGTCCAGTCTCTAGCGGGGGGTCTATTAAAAAACATTCAGTACTTC

D gene: NA
J gene: TRBJ1-1
clone size: few
V gene: TRBV14
CDR3 length: 15
CDR3 protein: CASSQINLWNTEAFF
CDR3 DNA: TGTGCCAGCAGCCAGATTAACTTATGGAACACTGAAGCTTTCTTT

D gene: NA
J gene: TRBJ1-1
clone size: NA
V gene: TRBV2
CDR3 length: 14
CDR3 protein: CASSESPGTTEAFF
CDR3 DNA: TGTGCCAGCAGTGAAAGCCCGGGCACCACTGAAGCTTTCTTT

D gene: NA
J gene: TRBJ2-3
clone size: few
V gene: TRBV15
CDR3 length: 14
CDR3 protein: CATSNYRDTDTQYF
CDR3 DNA: TGTGCCACCAGCAATTACAGGGACACAGATACGCAGTATTTT

D gene: NA
J gene: TRBJ1-1
clone size: few
V gene: TRBV7-6
CDR3 length: 13
CDR3 protein: CASSPFGYTEAFF
CDR3 DNA: TGTGCCAGCAGCCCCTTCGGGTACACTGAAGCTTTCTTT

D gene: NA
J gene: TRBJ1-3
clone size: NA
V gene: TRBV20-1
CDR3 length: 17
CDR3 protein: CSARDSQGPSSGNTIYF
CDR3 DNA: TGCAGTGCTAGAGATTCCCAGGGGCCATCCTCTGGAAACACCATATATTTT

D gene: TRBD2
J gene: TRBJ2-6
clone size: NA
V gene: TRBV4-3
CDR3 length: 18
CDR3 protein: CASSQDRLAGAGANVLTF
CDR3 DNA: TGCGCCAGCAGCCAAGATAGGCTAGCGGGGGCTGGGGCCAACGTCCTGACTTTC

D gene: NA
J gene: TRBJ2-1
clone size: few
V gene: TRBV7-2
CDR3 length: 15
CDR3 protein: CASSLDPGPSDEQFF
CDR3 DNA: TGTGCCAGCAGCTTAGATCCGGGGCCCTCGGATGAGCAGTTCTTC

D gene: NA
J gene: TRBJ2-1
clone size: NA
V gene: TRBV15
CDR3 length: 11
CDR3 protein: CATSPGDEQFF
CDR3 DNA: TGTGCCACCAGCCCAGGGGATGAGCAGTTCTTC

D gene: TRBD2
J gene: TRBJ2-5
clone size: few
V gene: TRBV6-1
CDR3 length: 16
CDR3 protein: CASSEILAGFQETQYF
CDR3 DNA: TGTGCCAGCAGTGAAATACTAGCGGGGTTCCAAGAGACCCAGTACTTC

D gene: NA
J gene: TRBJ2-7
clone size: NA
V gene: TRBV6-2/TRBV6-3
CDR3 length: 13
CDR3 protein: CASSYGSGYEQYF
CDR3 DNA: TGTGCCAGCAGTTACGGGTCAGGCTACGAGCAGTACTTC

D gene: TRBD2
J gene: TRBJ2-1
clone size: NA
V gene: TRBV11-2
CDR3 length: 16
CDR3 protein: CASSLATSGKYNEQSF
CDR3 DNA: TGTGCCAGCAGCTTAGCGACTAGCGGGAAGTACAATGAGCAGTCCTTC